The rows below give T cell receptor beta chains drawn from one sample of a study of multiple sclerosis patients with progressive multifocal leukoencephalopathy. TCRdb's table, derived via immunoSEQ multiplex PCR, lists solely in-frame clones and lacks some. This table has fewer than 35,000 clones, almost 95% appearing once. Sample: PBMCs. Every receptor here comes from a man aged 30-40 years with multiple sclerosis. CDR3s include the opening cysteine and the closing phenylalanine or tryptophan. The order of the fields is V gene, CDR3 length, J gene, CDR3 protein.

TRBV6-6	14	TRBJ2-1	CASGRDRNYNEQFF
TRBV27	17	TRBJ2-1	CASSLSPLAGAYNEQFF
TRBV7-9	15	TRBJ2-1	CASSSGGRVLNEQFF
TRBV18	14	TRBJ2-3	CASSPMRGPDTQYF
TRBV11-2	11	TRBJ2-1	CASSSLGEQFF
TRBV21-1	16	TRBJ2-4	CASSPRTGGAKNIQYF
TRBV10-3	13	TRBJ1-1	CAISAGGLHEAFF
TRBV7-9	12	TRBJ2-7	CASSLGAPEQYF
TRBV19	15	TRBJ2-1	CASRTTGTQYNEQFF
TRBV19	15	TRBJ1-1	CASSIVEGVNTEAFF
TRBV9	14	TRBJ2-1	CASSVAVSYNEQFF
TRBV7-3	15	TRBJ2-7	CASSLSPWPHTREGF
TRBV7-9	15	TRBJ2-2	CASSLEGRSRGELFF
TRBV4-3	15	TRBJ1-4	CASSQERGYYEKLFF
TRBV9	15	TRBJ2-1	CASSPSTRSYNEQFF
TRBV12-5	14	TRBJ1-5	CASGLGQGGQPQHF
TRBV5-5	15	TRBJ1-2	CASSLVSAPGYGYTF
TRBV11-2	13	TRBJ2-1	CASSLESLNEQFF
TRBV7-2	15	TRBJ2-1	CASSYSGRRGNEQFF
TRBV7-3	16	TRBJ2-3	CASSLGGLAWTDTQYF
TRBV10-3	15	TRBJ2-7	CAISEASGSLGEQYF
TRBV14	14	TRBJ2-2	CASSPLRQAGELFF
TRBV15	16	TRBJ2-5	CATSRGIRDSQETQYF
TRBV5-6	14	TRBJ1-2	CASSSPQGLYGYTF
TRBV10-3	15	TRBJ2-7	CAISEGQISSYEQYF
TRBV20-1	11	TRBJ2-1	CSAPSYNEQFF
TRBV7-2	13	TRBJ1-2	CASREPVLFGYTF
TRBV9	14	TRBJ1-3	CASSVQGAGNTIYF
TRBV6-5	14	TRBJ1-2	CASSPGTALGGYTF
TRBV7-9	17	TRBJ2-7	CASSLTWGELGSYEQYF
TRBV27	15	TRBJ2-2	CASGTGGVRTGELFF
TRBV6-1	12	TRBJ1-3	CASSEGGDTIYF
TRBV7-2	11	TRBJ2-1	CASSPAREQFF
TRBV7-9	15	TRBJ1-6	CASSFTSSNNSPLHF
TRBV23-1	24	TRBJ1-3	CASSQSGGSGTSGLSLTPGNTIYF
TRBV4-3	15	TRBJ1-2	CASSQGDSLNYGYTF
TRBV12-5	16	TRBJ1-4	CASGFGQGQRYEKLFF
TRBV7-2	16	TRBJ2-1	CASHAFPRSSYNEQFF
TRBV4-3	17	TRBJ2-2	CASSHPSGGQGAGELFF
TRBV15	16	TRBJ1-2	CATSREDRGLFYGYTF
TRBV9	13	TRBJ1-5	CASSVGTNQPQHF
TRBV5-6	15	TRBJ2-2	CASSFYPTNTGELFF
TRBV5-1	15	TRBJ2-1	CASGRSGSSYNEQFF
TRBV9	18	TRBJ2-1	CASSVAPGVWGINNEQFF
TRBV7-9	10	TRBJ2-5	CASGGETQYF
TRBV27	12	TRBJ2-7	CASSSLAYEQYF
TRBV6-1	15	TRBJ2-1	CASSEAGGVYNEQFF
TRBV5-1	20	TRBJ2-7	CASSLAGVGRQGAPSYEQYF
TRBV6-5	11	TRBJ1-2	CASSSGGGYTF
TRBV27	16	TRBJ2-5	CASSSRDNSYQETQYF
TRBV29-1	14	TRBJ2-7	CSVEFQYGGYEQYF
TRBV29-1	12	TRBJ1-2	CSVGDLTKGYTF
TRBV7-2	16	TRBJ2-7	CASSPWMAGDAYEQYF